The count of the clone carrying this TCR beta chain is one. Per the study methods: The assay estimated nucleated cells by amplifying reference gene primers. Some clones are missing from TCRdb's copy, which holds only in-frame ones; the method was immunoSEQ multiplex PCR. The V and J calls and clone size come from that table; D and trimming were worked out from the DNA. The sample holds under 250,000 clones, 70% to 90% seen once. In germline, CDR1 is SGHNT, CDR2 YENEEA. The junction had 8 bases not matched to a gene; V was cut back by 5 bases and J by 6 bases. The CDR3 sequence is 14 residues long. The sample belongs to a study of blood T cell repertoires in COVID-19. On the study more broadly: Donors in the United States, Italy and Spain gave samples during acute or convalescent COVID-19.

The origin of this receptor is a woman between 65 and 79 years old with active or convalescent COVID-19. The chain has TRBV11-3 and TRBJ2-3; 7 nucleotides agree with TRBD1. Sequencing was done on a sample of peripheral blood. CDR3 nucleotides: TGTGCCAGCAGCCCCAAGAGGGGGCCTGATACGCAGTATTTT. Translating gives CASSPKRGPDTQYF.